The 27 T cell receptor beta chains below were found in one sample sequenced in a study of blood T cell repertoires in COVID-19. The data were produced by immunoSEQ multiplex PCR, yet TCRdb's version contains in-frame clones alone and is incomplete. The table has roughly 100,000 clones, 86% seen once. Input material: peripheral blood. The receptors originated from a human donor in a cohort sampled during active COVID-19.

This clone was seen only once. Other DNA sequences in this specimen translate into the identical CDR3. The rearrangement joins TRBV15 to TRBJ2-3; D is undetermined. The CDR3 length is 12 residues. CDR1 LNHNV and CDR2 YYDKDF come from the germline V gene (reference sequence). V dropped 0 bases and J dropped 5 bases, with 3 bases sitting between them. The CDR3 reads CATSRDQDTQYF. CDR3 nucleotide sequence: TGTGCCACCAGCAGAGACCAAGATACGCAGTATTTT.

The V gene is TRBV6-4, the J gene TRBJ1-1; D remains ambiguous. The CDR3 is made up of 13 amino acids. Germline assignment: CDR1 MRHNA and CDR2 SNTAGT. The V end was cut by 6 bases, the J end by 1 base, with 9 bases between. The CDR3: CASSQAGNTEAFF. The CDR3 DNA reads TGTGCCAGCAGCCAAGCAGGGAACACTGAAGCTTTCTTT.

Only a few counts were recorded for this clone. CDR3 nucleotides: TGTGCCAGCAGCACAGGGAGGGGGACTGGCTACACCTTC. Its protein product is CASSTGRGTGYTF. The genes are TRBV7-8 and TRBJ1-2, with a weak D call TRBD1 (6 bases). The V end lost 5 bases, the J end lost 7 bases, and 14 bases lay between the germline ends. The CDR3 loop spans 13 amino acids. Germline V gene lookup returns CDR1 SGHVS and CDR2 FQNEAQ.

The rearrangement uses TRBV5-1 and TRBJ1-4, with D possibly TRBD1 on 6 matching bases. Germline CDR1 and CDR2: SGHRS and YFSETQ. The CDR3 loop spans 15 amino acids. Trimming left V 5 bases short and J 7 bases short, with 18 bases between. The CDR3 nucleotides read TGCGCCAGCAGGGAAGGAACAGGGATTTTTGAAAAACTGTTTTTT. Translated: CASREGTGIFEKLFF.

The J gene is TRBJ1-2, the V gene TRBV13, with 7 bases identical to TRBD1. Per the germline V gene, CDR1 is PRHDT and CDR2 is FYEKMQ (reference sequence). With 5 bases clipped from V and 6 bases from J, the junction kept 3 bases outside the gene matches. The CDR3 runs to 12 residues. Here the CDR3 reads CASSTQGNGYTF. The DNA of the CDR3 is TGTGCCAGCAGCACACAGGGGAATGGCTACACCTTC.

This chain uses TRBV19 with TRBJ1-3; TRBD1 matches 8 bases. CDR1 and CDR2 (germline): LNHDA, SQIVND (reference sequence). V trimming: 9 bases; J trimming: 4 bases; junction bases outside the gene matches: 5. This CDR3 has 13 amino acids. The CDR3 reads CASTAGGGNTIYF. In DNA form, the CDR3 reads TGTGCCAGCACCGCAGGGGGCGGAAACACCATATATTTT.

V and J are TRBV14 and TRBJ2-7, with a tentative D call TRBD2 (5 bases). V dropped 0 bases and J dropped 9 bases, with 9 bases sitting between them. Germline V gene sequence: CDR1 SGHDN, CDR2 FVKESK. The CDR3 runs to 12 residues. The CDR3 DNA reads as TGTGCCAGCAGCCAAGAAAACACTAGGCAGTACTTC. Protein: CASSQENTRQYF.

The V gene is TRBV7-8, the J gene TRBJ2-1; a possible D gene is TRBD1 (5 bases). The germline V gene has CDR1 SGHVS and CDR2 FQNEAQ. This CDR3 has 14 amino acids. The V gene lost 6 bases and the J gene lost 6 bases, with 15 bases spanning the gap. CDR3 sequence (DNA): TGTGCCAGCAGGCAGGCCAGGGTATCCAATGAGCAGTTCTTC. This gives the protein CASRQARVSNEQFF. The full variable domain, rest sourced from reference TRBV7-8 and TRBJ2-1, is GAGVSQSPRYKVAKRGQDVALRCDPISGHVSLFWYQQALGQGPEFLTYFQNEAQLDKSGLPSDRFFAERPEGSVSTLKIQRTQQEDSAVYLCASRQARVSNEQFFGPGTRLTVL.

DNA for the CDR3: TGTGCCAGCAGTTCAACCGGGACAGGCCCATACGAGCAGTACTTC. The encoded protein is CASSSTGTGPYEQYF. The J gene is TRBJ2-7, the V gene TRBV28, with 8 bases identical to TRBD1. Germline-derived CDR1 and CDR2 are MDHEN and SYDVKM. Trimming removed 4 bases from V and 4 bases from J; junction bases left unmatched: 9. The CDR3 covers 15 residues.

CDR3 coding DNA: TGTGCCATCAGTGAGTCGAACAGGATCCCGTCCGAGCAGTACTTC. This gives the protein CAISESNRIPSEQYF. This rearrangement joins TRBV10-3 to TRBJ2-7; tentatively, D is TRBD1 (5 bases). CDR3 length: 15 residues. The germline V gene has CDR1 ENHRY and CDR2 SYGVKD. Trimming took off 0 bases at V and 6 bases at J, with 15 bases between the two ends.

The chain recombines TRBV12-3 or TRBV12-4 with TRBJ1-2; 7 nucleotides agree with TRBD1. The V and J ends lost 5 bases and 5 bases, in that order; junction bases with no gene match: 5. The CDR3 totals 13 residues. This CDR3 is CASSKGARYGYTF. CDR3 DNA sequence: TGTGCCAGCAGTAAGGGGGCGAGGTATGGCTACACCTTC.

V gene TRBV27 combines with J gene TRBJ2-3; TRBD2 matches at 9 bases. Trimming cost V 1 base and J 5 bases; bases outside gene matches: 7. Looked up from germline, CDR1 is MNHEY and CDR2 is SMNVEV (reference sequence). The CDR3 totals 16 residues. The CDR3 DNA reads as TGTGCCAGCAGTTTATGGAATGGCGGGAGGGGAGATACGCAGTATTTT. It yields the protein CASSLWNGGRGDTQYF.

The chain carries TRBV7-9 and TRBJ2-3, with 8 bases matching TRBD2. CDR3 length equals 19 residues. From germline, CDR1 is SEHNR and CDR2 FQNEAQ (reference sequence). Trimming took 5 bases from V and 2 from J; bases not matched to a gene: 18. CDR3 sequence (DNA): TGTGCCAGCAGCCCCGCACGGGAGGGCCCACCTATAGACACAGATACGCAGTATTTT. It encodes CASSPAREGPPIDTDTQYF.

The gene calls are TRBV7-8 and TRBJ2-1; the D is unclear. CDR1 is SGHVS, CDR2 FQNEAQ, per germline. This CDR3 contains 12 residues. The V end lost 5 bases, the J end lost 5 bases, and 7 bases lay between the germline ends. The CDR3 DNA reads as TGTGCCAGCAGCCCCTATGACAATGAGCAGTTCTTC. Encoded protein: CASSPYDNEQFF.

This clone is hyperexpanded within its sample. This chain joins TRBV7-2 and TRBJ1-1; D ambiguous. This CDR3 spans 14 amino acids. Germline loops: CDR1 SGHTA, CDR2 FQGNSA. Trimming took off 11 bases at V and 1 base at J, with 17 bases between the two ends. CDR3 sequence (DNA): TGTGCCTCGGTGAAGCAGCCGGGGAACACTGAAGCTTTCTTT. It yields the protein CASVKQPGNTEAFF.

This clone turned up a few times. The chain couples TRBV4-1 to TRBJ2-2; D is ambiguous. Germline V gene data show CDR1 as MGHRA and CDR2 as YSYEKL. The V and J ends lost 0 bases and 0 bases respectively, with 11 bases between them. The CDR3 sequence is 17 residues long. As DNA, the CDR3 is TGCGCCAGCAGCCAAGATTTCAGGAAGTCGAACACCGGGGAGCTGTTTTTT. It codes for CASSQDFRKSNTGELFF.

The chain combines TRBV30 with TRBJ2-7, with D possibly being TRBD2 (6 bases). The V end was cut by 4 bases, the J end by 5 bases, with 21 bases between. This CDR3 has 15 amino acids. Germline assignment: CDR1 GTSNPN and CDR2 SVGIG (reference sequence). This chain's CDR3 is CAWNHLAGRTNEQYF. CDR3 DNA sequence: TGTGCCTGGAATCATCTAGCCGGGAGAACCAACGAGCAGTACTTC. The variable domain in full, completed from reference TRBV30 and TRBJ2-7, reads SQTIHQWPATLVQPVGSPLSLECTVEGTSNPNLYWYRQAAGRGLQLLFYSVGIGQISSEVPQNLSASRPQDRQFILSSKKLLLSDSGFYLCAWNHLAGRTNEQYFGPGTRLTVT.

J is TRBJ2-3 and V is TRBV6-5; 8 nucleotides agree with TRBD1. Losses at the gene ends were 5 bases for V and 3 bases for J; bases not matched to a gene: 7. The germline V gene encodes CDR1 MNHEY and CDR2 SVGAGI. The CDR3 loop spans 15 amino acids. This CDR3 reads CASSQRTGRTDTQYF. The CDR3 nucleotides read TGTGCCAGCAGTCAACGGACAGGGCGGACAGATACGCAGTATTTT.

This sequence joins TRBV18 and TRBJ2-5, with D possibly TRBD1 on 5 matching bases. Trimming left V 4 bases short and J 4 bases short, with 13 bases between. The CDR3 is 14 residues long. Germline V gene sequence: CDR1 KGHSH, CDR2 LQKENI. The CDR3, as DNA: TGTGCCAGCTCACAGGGCAGTGGGGCAGAGACCCAGTACTTC. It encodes CASSQGSGAETQYF.

This chain's CDR3 is CSVEGREGLSYNEQFF. The CDR3, as DNA: TGCAGCGTTGAAGGGCGGGAGGGCCTTTCCTACAATGAGCAGTTCTTC. The chain uses TRBV29-1 and TRBJ2-1; 9 nucleotides align to TRBD2. Germline CDR1 reads SQVTM; CDR2 reads ANQGSEA. The CDR3 extends over 16 amino acids. Trimming cost V 1 base and J 1 base; bases outside gene matches: 5.

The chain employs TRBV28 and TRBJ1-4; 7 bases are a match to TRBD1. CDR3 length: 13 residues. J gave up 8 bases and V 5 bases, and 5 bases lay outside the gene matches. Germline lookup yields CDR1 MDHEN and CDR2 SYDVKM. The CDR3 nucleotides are TGTGCCAGCAGTACCCCAGGGGGAGAAAAACTGTTTTTT. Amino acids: CASSTPGGEKLFF.

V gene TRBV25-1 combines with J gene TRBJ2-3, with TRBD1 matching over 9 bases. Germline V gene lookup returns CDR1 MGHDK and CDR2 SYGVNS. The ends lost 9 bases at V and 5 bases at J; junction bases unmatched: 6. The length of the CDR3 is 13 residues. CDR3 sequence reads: CASRDRVKDTQYF. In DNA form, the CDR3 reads TGTGCCAGTAGGGACAGGGTAAAAGATACGCAGTATTTT.

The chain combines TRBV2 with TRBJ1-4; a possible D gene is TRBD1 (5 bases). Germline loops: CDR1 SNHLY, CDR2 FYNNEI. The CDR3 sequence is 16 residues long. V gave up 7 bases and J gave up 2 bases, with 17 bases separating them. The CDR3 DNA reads TGTGCCAGCACCGCCTTGCTCGGGGGGACTAATGAAAAACTGTTTTTT. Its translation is CASTALLGGTNEKLFF. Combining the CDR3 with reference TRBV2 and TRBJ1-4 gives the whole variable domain EPEVTQTPSHQVTQMGQEVILRCVPISNHLYFYWYRQILGQKVEFLVSFYNNEISEKSEIFDDQFSVERPDGSNFTLKIRSTKLEDSAMYFCASTALLGGTNEKLFFGSGTQLSVL.

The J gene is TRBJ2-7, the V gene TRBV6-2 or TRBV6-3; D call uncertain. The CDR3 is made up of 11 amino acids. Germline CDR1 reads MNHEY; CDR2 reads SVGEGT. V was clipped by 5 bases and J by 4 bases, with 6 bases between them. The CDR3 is CASSINYEQYF. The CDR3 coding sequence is TGTGCCAGCAGTATCAATTACGAGCAGTACTTC.

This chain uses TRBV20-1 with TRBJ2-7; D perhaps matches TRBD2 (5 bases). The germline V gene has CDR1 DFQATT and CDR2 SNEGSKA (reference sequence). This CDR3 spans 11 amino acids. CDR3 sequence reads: CSVQRTYEQYF. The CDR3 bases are TGCAGCGTCCAGCGGACCTACGAGCAGTACTTC.

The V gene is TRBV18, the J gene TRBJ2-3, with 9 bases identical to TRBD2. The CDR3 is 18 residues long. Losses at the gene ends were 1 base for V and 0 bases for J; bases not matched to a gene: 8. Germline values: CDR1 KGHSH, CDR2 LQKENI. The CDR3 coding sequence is TGTGCCAGCTCACCACAAGATAGCGGGGGAACTAGCACAGATACGCAGTATTTT. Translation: CASSPQDSGGTSTDTQYF.

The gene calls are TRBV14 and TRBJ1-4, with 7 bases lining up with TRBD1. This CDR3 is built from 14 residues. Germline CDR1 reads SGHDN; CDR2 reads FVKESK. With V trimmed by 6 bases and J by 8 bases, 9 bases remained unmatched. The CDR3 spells CASRRQGGGEKLFF. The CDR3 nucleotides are TGTGCCAGCAGAAGACAGGGTGGAGGAGAAAAACTGTTTTTT.